One and the same sample provided the 4 T cell receptor beta chains below, sequenced in a study of T-cell reconstitution after alpha-beta-depleted transplantation in children. As it was prepared, the TCRbeta library received unique molecular identifiers. TCRdb independently ran MiXCR on the PCR reads; one entry per CDR3 protein. The sample consists of about 980,000 distinct CDR3 sequences, 25% to 30% of them appearing once. Sequencing was performed on PBMCs, mostly from graft donor cells, taken 360 days after TCRalphabeta/CD19-depleted stem cell transplant. Receptors were obtained from a boy younger than two who had a stem cell transplant for SCID, so the T cells may come from the graft donor.

The chain joins TRBV20-1 to TRBJ2-7, with D maybe TRBD2 (5 bases). Trimming left V 1 base short and J 4 bases short, with 14 bases between. This CDR3 is built from 14 residues. Germline CDR1 is DFQATT and CDR2 is SNEGSKA (reference sequence). The chain's CDR3 is CSARAGILGYEQYF. The DNA of the CDR3 is TGCAGTGCTAGAGCGGGGATCTTAGGGTACGAGCAGTACTTC.

The chain is built from TRBV7-3 and TRBJ2-7, with 8 bases that match TRBD1. CDR1 SGHTA and CDR2 FQGTGA come from the germline V gene. V lost 5 bases to trimming and J lost 7 bases; unmatched junction nucleotides: 13. CDR3 length equals 15 residues. In DNA form, the CDR3 reads TGTGCCAGCAGCCCGAACTCAGGGGGCGCGGGGGAGCAGTACTTC. Its translation: CASSPNSGGAGEQYF.

This chain uses TRBV4-1 with TRBJ2-1; 7 nucleotides agree with TRBD2. This CDR3 is built from 16 residues. CDR1 and CDR2 (germline): MGHRA, YSYEKL. With 0 bases clipped from V and 6 bases from J, the junction kept 8 bases outside the gene matches. CDR3 in amino acids: CASSQDPQRGSNEQFF. CDR3 sequence (DNA): TGCGCCAGCAGCCAAGACCCCCAGCGGGGTAGCAATGAGCAGTTCTTC.

V gene TRBV4-3 combines with J gene TRBJ2-3, with TRBD2 matching 8 bases. The CDR3 runs 17 residues. With 3 bases clipped from V and 6 bases from J, the junction kept 14 bases outside the gene matches. Germline values: CDR1 LGHNA, CDR2 YSLEER. The CDR3 nucleotides read TGCGCCAGCAGCCATGCCGTGGGGACTAGGCGGTTCGATACGCAGTATTTT. It yields the protein CASSHAVGTRRFDTQYF.